This is a list of T cell receptor beta chains from one sample in a study of T cell responses to AZD1222 COVID-19 vaccine. Sequencing used immunoSEQ multiplex PCR; TCRdb keeps in-frame clones, though not all of them. The sample consists of roughly 160,000 clones, around 85% of them appearing once. Sequencing used peripheral blood, obtained 28 days after the second AZD1222 dose. The receptors come from an adult who received the AZD1222 COVID-19 vaccine. The CDR3 runs from the conserved cysteine through the conserved F or W. The D gene is left open where the match is weak. Expanded clones are given a class, and other clones once, few, many or no size at all.

cdr3_length,v_call,j_call,clone_size,d_call,cdr3_aa,cdr3_nt
14,TRBV11-2,TRBJ2-5,NA,NA,CASSLSGIVETQYF,TGTGCCAGCAGCTTATCAGGGATCGTGGAGACCCAGTACTTC
16,TRBV23-1,TRBJ1-2,NA,NA,CASSQSYRPYQDGYTF,TGCGCCAGCAGTCAATCGTACAGGCCTTACCAGGATGGCTACACCTTC
17,TRBV19,TRBJ2-3,NA,TRBD2,CASSTPLAGGPPDTQYF,TGTGCCAGTAGTACTCCTCTAGCGGGGGGGCCCCCAGATACGCAGTATTTT
15,TRBV5-1,TRBJ1-1,NA,TRBD1,CASAVQRQGITEAFF,TGCGCCAGCGCCGTTCAAAGACAGGGGATAACTGAAGCTTTCTTT
13,TRBV11-2,TRBJ2-1,NA,NA,CASSSGGFNEQFF,TGTGCCAGCAGCTCCGGGGGCTTCAATGAGCAGTTCTTC
14,TRBV15,TRBJ1-2,NA,NA,CATSRESRAVGYTF,TGTGCCACCAGCAGAGAATCGAGGGCCGTTGGCTACACCTTC
16,TRBV5-1,TRBJ1-3,NA,NA,CASSLAGTVGGNTIYF,TGCGCCAGCAGCCTCGCCGGGACCGTAGGAGGAAACACCATATATTTT
17,TRBV24-1,TRBJ2-7,NA,TRBD1,CATSDPVGQASSYEQYF,TGTGCCACCAGTGACCCAGTTGGACAGGCAAGCTCCTACGAGCAGTACTTC
15,TRBV10-3,TRBJ1-1,NA,NA,CAISDEGRVNTEAFF,TGTGCCATCAGTGACGAGGGGAGAGTGAACACTGAAGCTTTCTTT
14,TRBV4-3,TRBJ1-4,NA,NA,CASSQAGLDEKLFF,TGCGCCAGCAGCCAAGCCGGCCTGGATGAAAAACTGTTTTTT
10,TRBV19,TRBJ1-2,few,NA,CASSRDGYTF,TGTGCCAGTAGTAGGGATGGCTACACCTTC
14,TRBV5-4,TRBJ1-2,few,NA,CASSLGQEGYGYTF,TGTGCCAGCAGCTTGGGGCAGGAGGGGTATGGCTACACCTTC
16,TRBV5-4,TRBJ2-2,NA,TRBD1,CASSQGQGANTGELFF,TGTGCCAGCAGCCAGGGACAGGGGGCGAACACCGGGGAGCTGTTTTTT
14,TRBV6-5,TRBJ1-1,NA,TRBD1,CASSSTGGSTEAFF,TGTGCCAGCAGTTCGACAGGGGGTAGCACTGAAGCTTTCTTT
16,TRBV21-1,TRBJ1-6,NA,NA,CASSKGGEFFESPLHF,TGTGCCAGCAGCAAAGGAGGAGAATTTTTCGAGTCACCCCTCCACTTT
14,TRBV3-1/TRBV3-2,TRBJ1-1,NA,TRBD1,CASSPIQGGTEAFF,TGTGCCAGCAGCCCGATACAGGGGGGGACTGAAGCTTTCTTT
14,TRBV19,TRBJ1-3,NA,NA,CASSVTAGGNTIYF,TGTGCCAGTAGTGTTACTGCGGGAGGAAACACCATATATTTT
14,TRBV11-2,TRBJ2-5,NA,NA,CASSLYTFQETQYF,TGTGCCAGCAGCCTATACACGTTCCAAGAGACCCAGTACTTC
11,TRBV10-2,TRBJ2-7,NA,NA,CASGKTYEQYF,TGCGCCAGCGGTAAAACCTACGAGCAGTACTTC
16,TRBV9,TRBJ1-2,once,TRBD1,CASSQSRDRVFSGYTF,TGTGCCAGCAGCCAGTCAAGGGACAGGGTTTTTTCCGGCTACACCTTC
15,TRBV2,TRBJ1-1,NA,TRBD1,CASSEGIRGRTEAFF,TGTGCCAGCAGTGAAGGGATCAGGGGGCGCACTGAAGCTTTCTTT
19,TRBV19,TRBJ1-6,few,NA,CASSLKPPGQRSYNSPLHF,TGTGCCAGTAGTCTTAAACCACCGGGGCAGCGATCCTATAATTCACCCCTCCACTTT
16,TRBV5-1,TRBJ1-1,once,TRBD1,CASSGPTGNGLTEAFF,TGCGCCAGCAGCGGGCCGACAGGGAACGGACTCACTGAAGCTTTCTTT
17,TRBV11-2,TRBJ1-4,NA,TRBD1,CASSSLGQGRINEKLFF,TGTGCCAGCAGTTCCCTTGGACAGGGACGGATTAATGAAAAACTGTTTTTT
15,TRBV6-1,TRBJ2-7,few,NA,CASSEAEIASYEQYF,TGTGCCAGCAGTGAAGCTGAGATAGCCTCCTACGAGCAGTACTTC
14,TRBV5-4,TRBJ1-3,once,NA,CASSWQGSGNTIYF,TGTGCCAGCAGCTGGCAGGGGTCTGGAAACACCATATATTTT
16,TRBV9,TRBJ2-1,NA,NA,CASSEIEASWYNEQFF,TGTGCCAGCAGCGAGATAGAAGCTTCATGGTACAATGAGCAGTTCTTC
14,TRBV6-2/TRBV6-3,TRBJ1-5,NA,NA,CASSYSIAGQPQHF,TGTGCCAGCAGTTACTCGATTGCAGGACAGCCCCAGCATTTT
17,TRBV10-3,TRBJ1-4,NA,TRBD1,CAISEGGQGSTNEKLFF,TGTGCCATCAGTGAGGGGGGACAGGGCTCAACTAATGAAAAACTGTTTTTT
13,TRBV27,TRBJ1-2,few,TRBD1,CASSLSGQGSYTF,TGTGCCAGCAGTTTATCGGGACAGGGAAGTTACACCTTC
16,TRBV4-1,TRBJ2-2,NA,TRBD2,CASSRGLAVITGELFF,TGCGCCAGCAGCCGGGGACTAGCGGTGATCACCGGGGAGCTGTTTTTT
16,TRBV10-3,TRBJ1-3,NA,NA,CAISGGEGRGGNTIYF,TGTGCCATCAGTGGTGGCGAGGGCAGGGGTGGAAACACCATATATTTT
17,TRBV4-3,TRBJ1-1,NA,NA,CASSQDSSGRGFTEAFF,TGCGCCAGCAGCCAAGATTCATCAGGCAGGGGTTTCACTGAAGCTTTCTTT
14,TRBV6-5,TRBJ1-1,NA,TRBD1,CASSYSDRGTEAFF,TGTGCCAGCAGTTACTCGGACAGGGGCACTGAAGCTTTCTTT
16,TRBV4-2,TRBJ1-5,few,NA,CASSQESAADNQPQHF,TGTGCCAGCAGCCAAGAGTCGGCAGCAGACAATCAGCCCCAGCATTTT
15,TRBV7-9,TRBJ1-5,NA,TRBD1,CASSLTGGSNQPQHF,TGTGCCAGCAGCCTCACAGGGGGAAGCAATCAGCCCCAGCATTTT
13,TRBV7-9,TRBJ2-1,NA,NA,CASRGTPYNEQFF,TGTGCCAGCCGCGGGACGCCCTACAATGAGCAGTTCTTC
15,TRBV9,TRBJ2-3,NA,TRBD2,CASSTSGGGTDTQYF,TGTGCCAGCAGCACTAGCGGGGGGGGCACAGATACGCAGTATTTT
13,TRBV5-8,TRBJ1-5,NA,NA,CASRWLGNQPQHF,TGTGCCAGCAGATGGTTGGGAAATCAGCCCCAGCATTTT
20,TRBV23-1,TRBJ2-2,NA,NA,CASSQREGGQSVVHTGELFF,TGCGCCAGCAGTCAACGTGAGGGGGGCCAGTCGGTAGTGCACACCGGGGAGCTGTTTTTT